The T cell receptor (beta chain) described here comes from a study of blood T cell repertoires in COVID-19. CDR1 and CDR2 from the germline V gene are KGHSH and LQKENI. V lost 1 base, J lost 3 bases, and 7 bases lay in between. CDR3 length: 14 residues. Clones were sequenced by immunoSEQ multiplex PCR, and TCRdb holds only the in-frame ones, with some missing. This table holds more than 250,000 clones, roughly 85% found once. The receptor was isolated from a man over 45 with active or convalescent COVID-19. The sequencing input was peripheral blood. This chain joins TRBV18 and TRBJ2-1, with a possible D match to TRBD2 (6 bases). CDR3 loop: CASSPLADYNEQFF. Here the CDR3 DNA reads TGTGCCAGCTCACCACTAGCGGACTACAATGAGCAGTTCTTC.